Below, 26 T cell receptor beta chains from the same sample are listed, as sequenced in a study of STAT5B mutations in CD4+ large granular lymphocyte leukemia. Libraries were prepared by immunoSEQ multiplex PCR; TCRdb keeps only in-frame clonotypes and omits some of them. The sample lists fewer than 30,000 clones, more than 60% occurring once. Specimen: CD4+ T cells from blood buffy coats. These receptors all come from a human donor in good health.

This clone was counted a few times. The V call is TRBV2, the J call TRBJ1-1; D is unresolved. The CDR3 spans 13 residues. V lost 7 bases and J lost 7, with 16 bases in between. Germline assignment: CDR1 SNHLY and CDR2 FYNNEI. CDR3 sequence reads: CASKTDHMGEAFF. The CDR3 nucleotides read TGTGCCAGCAAAACGGACCACATGGGTGAAGCTTTCTTT.

About this clone itself: This sample includes further DNA sequences coding for the same CDR3. The rearrangement uses TRBV2 and TRBJ2-2; D unresolved. The V end lost 7 bases, the J end lost 8 bases, and 11 bases lay between the germline ends. The CDR3 runs to 12 residues. Germline values: CDR1 SNHLY, CDR2 FYNNEI. The CDR3 region has the DNA TGTGCCAGCACCGGCAGCACTGGGGAGCTGTTTTTT. Protein: CASTGSTGELFF. The variable domain in full, with the rest retrieved from reference TRBV2 and TRBJ2-2, is EPEVTQTPSHQVTQMGQEVILRCVPISNHLYFYWYRQILGQKVEFLVSFYNNEISEKSEIFDDQFSVERPDGSNFTLKIRSTKLEDSAMYFCASTGSTGELFFGEGSRLTVL.

The chain recombines TRBV4-2 with TRBJ2-7, with 9 bases aligning to TRBD2. There are 16 residues in the CDR3. Per germline, CDR1 LGHNA and CDR2 YNFKEQ. The J segment lost 5 bases and the V segment lost 0 bases, leaving 8 bases of the junction unmatched. CDR3 amino acids: CASSQDPASSGDEQYF. CDR3 sequence (DNA): TGTGCCAGCAGCCAAGATCCGGCGTCTAGCGGGGACGAGCAGTACTTC.

The J gene is TRBJ2-5, the V gene TRBV28; unclear D gene. V lost 2 bases and J 5 bases, leaving 9 bases between the germline ends. Germline V lookup: CDR1 MDHEN, CDR2 SYDVKM. This CDR3 contains 13 residues. CDR3 sequence reads: CASSLVQTETQYF. The CDR3 DNA reads TGTGCCAGCAGTTTAGTCCAGACGGAGACCCAGTACTTC.

This rearrangement joins TRBV28 to TRBJ1-4, with D possibly being TRBD1 (6 bases). Germline values: CDR1 MDHEN, CDR2 SYDVKM. This CDR3 contains 16 residues. Trimming left V 4 bases short and J 2 bases short, with 14 bases between. The CDR3 region has the DNA TGTGCCAGCAGTTCGGCAGGGGTCGGTACTAATGAAAAACTGTTTTTT. Translation gives CASSSAGVGTNEKLFF.

The CDR3 bases are TGCGCCAGCAGCCTAGCGGGAGGCCCCGCCGGGGAGCTGTTTTTT. It is translated as CASSLAGGPAGELFF. The genes are TRBV5-1 and TRBJ2-2, with 11 bases matching TRBD2. V dropped 4 bases and J dropped 6; count of bases not matched to a gene: 5. CDR1 is SGHRS, CDR2 YFSETQ, per germline. This CDR3 is built from 15 residues.

V and J are TRBV6-6 and TRBJ2-3; D tentatively reads TRBD1 or TRBD2 (5 bases each). Trimming took 5 bases from V and 1 from J, leaving 16 bases between them. This CDR3 is built from 16 residues. The V gene's germline CDR1 is MNHNY and CDR2 SVGAGI (reference sequence). The CDR3 is CASSPSTGGGTDTQYF. CDR3 DNA sequence: TGTGCCAGCAGTCCTTCTACAGGAGGAGGCACAGATACGCAGTATTTT.

The chain has TRBV7-2 and TRBJ2-1; maybe TRBD2 (6 bases). CDR1 is SGHTA, CDR2 FQGNSA, per germline. The length of the CDR3 is 15 residues. V dropped 0 bases and J dropped 6 bases, with 12 bases sitting between them. CDR3 region: CASSLARGGRNEQFF. CDR3 bases: TGTGCCAGCAGCTTAGCGCGGGGCGGCCGCAATGAGCAGTTCTTC. The complete variable domain, with remaining parts taken from reference TRBV7-2 and TRBJ2-1, reads GAGVSQSPSNKVTEKGKDVELRCDPISGHTALYWYRQSLGQGLEFLIYFQGNSAPDKSGLPSDRFSAERTGGSVSTLTIQRTQQEDSAVYLCASSLARGGRNEQFFGPGTRLTVL.

The J gene is TRBJ2-5, the V gene TRBV7-9; TRBD2 aligns across 10 bases. The CDR3 has 14 residues. The junction had 6 bases not matched to a gene; V was cut back by 8 bases and J by 3 bases. The V gene's germline CDR1 is SEHNR and CDR2 FQNEAQ (reference sequence). The CDR3 sequence: CASGSGLAEETQYF. The CDR3 DNA follows: TGTGCCAGCGGCTCCGGACTAGCGGAAGAGACCCAGTACTTC.

This chain joins TRBV4-1 and TRBJ2-4; D possibly matches TRBD1 or TRBD2 (5 bases each). CDR1 is MGHRA and CDR2 is YSYEKL in the germline V gene. This CDR3 spans 15 amino acids. Trimming shortened V by 3 bases and J by 7 bases, and 16 bases separated the two germline ends. The CDR3 is CASSQSGTASNIQYF. CDR3 DNA sequence: TGCGCCAGCAGCCAGTCCGGGACGGCCTCGAACATTCAGTACTTC.

The gene calls are TRBV7-2 and TRBJ2-2; 12 bases line up with TRBD2. J lost 6 bases, V lost 3 bases, and 11 bases had no gene match. The V gene's germline CDR1 is SGHTA and CDR2 FQGNSA. The CDR3 has 18 residues. CDR3 nucleotide sequence: TGTGCCAGCAGCTTTCTAGCGGGGGGGCTCTTAGGCTCCGGGGAGCTGTTTTTT. Amino acid sequence: CASSFLAGGLLGSGELFF.

J is TRBJ2-3 and V is TRBV29-1, with TRBD2 as a possible D gene (5 bases). This CDR3 is built from 12 residues. The V end lost 5 bases, the J end lost 6 bases, and 12 bases lay between the germline ends. CDR1 and CDR2 (germline): SQVTM, ANQGSEA. The CDR3 is CSVSGADDTQYF. DNA of the CDR3: TGCAGCGTTAGCGGAGCGGATGATACGCAGTATTTT.

V is TRBV4-1 and J is TRBJ2-5; D is perhaps TRBD2 (5 bases). CDR3 length: 13 amino acids. Per the germline V gene, CDR1 is MGHRA and CDR2 is YSYEKL. V was shortened by 3 bases and J by 5 bases, with 10 bases between the two germline ends. CDR3 sequence: CASSQTSGETQYF. The CDR3 coding sequence is TGCGCCAGCAGCCAGACGTCGGGGGAGACCCAGTACTTC.

The V and J genes are TRBV23-1 and TRBJ2-7, with a possible D match to TRBD2 (6 bases). TRBV23-1 is an ORF, with its function uncertain. The CDR3 is made up of 14 amino acids. Trimming removed 3 bases from V and 1 base from J, with 10 bases in between. This CDR3 is CASSQGLPSYEQYV. In nucleotides, the CDR3 is TGCGCCAGCAGTCAGGGACTGCCTTCCTACGAGCAGTACGTC.

This clone was counted a few times. The chain uses TRBV29-1 and TRBJ1-2; D is undetermined. From germline, CDR1 is SQVTM and CDR2 ANQGSEA. Trimming shortened V by 1 base and J by 2 bases, and 8 bases separated the two germline ends. CDR3 size: 13 residues. The CDR3 loop reads CSVEAELNYGYTF. The CDR3 nucleotides are TGCAGCGTTGAAGCAGAGTTAAACTATGGCTACACCTTC.

The chain couples TRBV10-1 to TRBJ2-3; D is uncertain. This CDR3 has 14 amino acids. Between the trimmed V and J ends, which lost 1 base and 4 bases, there was a span of 9 bases. CDR1 and CDR2 from the germline V gene are WNHNN and SYGVQD (reference sequence). The CDR3 loop is CASSEYSPADTQYF. DNA for the CDR3: TGCGCCAGCAGTGAGTATAGCCCGGCAGATACGCAGTATTTT.

This clone was counted only a few times. This rearrangement joins TRBV5-1 to TRBJ1-6; TRBD1 aligns across 10 bases. V trimming: 0 bases; J trimming: 5 bases; junction bases outside the gene matches: 2. The germline CDR1 and CDR2 sequences are SGHRS and YFSETQ. This CDR3 has 16 amino acids. The CDR3 here is CASSLVGQGNNSPLHF. DNA of the CDR3: TGCGCCAGCAGCTTGGTGGGACAGGGGAATAATTCACCCCTCCACTTT.

As concerns this clone: Mismatch with germline at one junction end may stem from a read error. This chain connects TRBV7-9 to TRBJ2-1; TRBD1 might be the D (5 bases). The germline CDR1 and CDR2 sequences are SEHNR and FQNEAQ (reference sequence). The CDR3 is made up of 12 amino acids. As DNA, the CDR3 is TGTGCCAGCAGCCAAACGGACAACGAGCAGTTCTTC. As protein: CASSQTDNEQFF. The full variable domain, rest sourced from reference TRBV7-9 and TRBJ2-1, is DTGVSQNPRHKITKRGQNVTFRCDPISEHNRLYWYRQTLGQGPEFLTYFQNEAQLEKSRLLSDRFSAERPKGSFSTLEIQRTEQGDSAMYLCASSQTDNEQFFGPGTRLTVL.

The chain recombines TRBV29-1 with TRBJ1-2, with 10 positions matching TRBD1. This CDR3 is 13 amino acids long. V lost 8 bases and J lost 4; bases outside the gene matches: 7. Germline CDR1 and CDR2: SQVTM and ANQGSEA. The CDR3 sequence is CSSSRDRGYGYTF. The CDR3 DNA reads as TGCAGCTCCTCGAGGGACAGGGGCTATGGCTACACCTTC.

In nucleotides, the CDR3 is TGTGCCAGCTCCCCCGGGACAGGGGGCCGCGAGCAGTACTTC. Translating it yields CASSPGTGGREQYF. This chain uses TRBV18 with TRBJ2-7, with 12 positions matching TRBD1. V lost 6 bases and J lost 6; bases outside the gene matches: 6. The CDR3 has 14 residues. Per the germline V gene, CDR1 is KGHSH and CDR2 is LQKENI. The variable domain in full, completed from reference TRBV18 and TRBJ2-7, reads NAGVMQNPRHLVRRRGQEARLRCSPMKGHSHVYWYRQLPEEGLKFMVYLQKENIIDESGMPKERFSAEFPKEGPSILRIQQVVRGDSAAYFCASSPGTGGREQYFGPGTRLTVT.

J is TRBJ2-7 and V is TRBV11-2; D is possibly TRBD1 (5 bases). V was pared by 3 bases and J by 1 base, with 10 bases between. Germline lookup yields CDR1 SGHAT and CDR2 FQNNGV. The CDR3 runs to 14 residues. The CDR3 is CASSLFQGSYEQYV. In DNA, the CDR3 is TGTGCCAGCAGCTTGTTTCAGGGTTCCTACGAGCAGTACGTC.

This CDR3 reads CAWSVRGGWAQYF. In nucleotides, the CDR3 is TGTGCCTGGAGTGTGCGGGGGGGGTGGGCGCAGTATTTT. This sequence joins TRBV30 and TRBJ2-3; TRBD2 matches 9 bases. The V segment lost 0 bases and the J segment 10 bases; nucleotides outside the gene matches: 5. From germline, CDR1 is GTSNPN and CDR2 SVGIG (reference sequence). This CDR3 contains 13 residues.

The chain uses TRBV6-1 and TRBJ2-1; 16 bases align to TRBD2. V was pared by 2 bases and J by 5 bases, with 12 bases of the junction left unmatched. CDR3 size: 20 residues. Germline-derived CDR1 and CDR2 are MNHNS and SASEGT. The CDR3 sequence: CASSESDPGLAGGPNNEQFF. For the CDR3, the DNA is TGTGCCAGCAGTGAAAGCGACCCGGGACTAGCGGGAGGGCCCAACAATGAGCAGTTCTTC.

The rearrangement uses TRBV5-1 and TRBJ1-2; no clear D. Trimming shortened V by 3 bases and J by 6 bases, and 15 bases separated the two germline ends. This CDR3 region has 14 residues. Germline CDR1 is SGHRS and CDR2 is YFSETQ. For the CDR3, the DNA is TGCGCCAGCAGCTGGACGGTCGGGAACGATGGCTACACCTTC. Translation: CASSWTVGNDGYTF.

J is TRBJ2-3 and V is TRBV5-1; 7 positions match TRBD1. The CDR3 contains 16 residues. CDR1 and CDR2 (germline): SGHRS, YFSETQ. V dropped 2 bases and J dropped 2; count of bases not matched to a gene: 8. The CDR3 DNA reads as TGCGCCAGCAGCTTTTCTACCGGGACAGCCACAGATACGCAGTATTTT. This codes for CASSFSTGTATDTQYF.

This chain links TRBV19 with TRBJ1-1; maybe TRBD1 (5 bases). The CDR3 covers 13 residues. V lost 8 bases, J lost 0 bases, and 10 bases lay in between. The germline gives CDR1 LNHDA, CDR2 SQIVND (reference sequence). The CDR3 nucleotides read TGTGCCAGTGCTGACAGATTGAACACTGAAGCTTTCTTT. This encodes CASADRLNTEAFF.